These 22 T cell receptor beta chains were all obtained from the same sample, sequenced in a study of regulatory T cells in long-lasting Graves disease. Documented time point: newly diagnosed GD, antithyroid drugs for less than 3 months. From RNA extracted from PBMCs, the TCR library was made. Investigators prepared the TCR beta libraries by applying iRepertoire HTBI primers and Arm-PCR of CDR3 regions. TCRdb passed the multiplex PCR reads through MiXCR, listing each CDR3 protein once. Of approximately 350,000 distinct CDR3 sequences listed, around 15% were seen once; the top ten hold 20% to 25%. The sample also formed part of further work on T cells in Graves' hyperthyroidism and ophthalmopathy.

The starting material was peripheral blood mononuclear cells (PBMCs), obtained at new diagnosis, from a patient treated with antithyroid drugs. Receptors originate from a woman aged 18 to 35 with Graves disease.

This clonotype was observed many times. The V call is TRBV29-1, the J call TRBJ2-1, with 9 bases that match TRBD2. With 8 bases clipped from V and 6 bases from J, the junction kept 14 bases outside the gene matches. The CDR3 extends over 15 amino acids. CDR1 is SQVTM, CDR2 ANQGSEA, per germline. CDR3 nucleotides: TGCAGCCTAAAAGTCGGGGCGGGAGGGGGCAATGAGCAGTTCTTC. Residues: CSLKVGAGGGNEQFF.

The chain is built from TRBV20-1 and TRBJ2-3; 13 positions agree with TRBD2. Germline CDR1 and CDR2: DFQATT and SNEGSKA (reference sequence). This CDR3 spans 15 amino acids. Trimming took 6 bases from V and 6 from J; bases not matched to a gene: 9. The CDR3 DNA is TGCAGTGCCACCGGACTAGCGGGAGTTGCGGATACGCAGTATTTT. Its protein product is CSATGLAGVADTQYF.

In the case of this clonotype: This may arise from a read error, as a much more abundant clone is one base away. The V gene is TRBV28, the J gene TRBJ1-5; TRBD1 matches 8 bases. The CDR3 has 13 amino acids. CDR1 is MDHEN and CDR2 is SYDVKM in the germline V gene. CDR3 residues: CASGLDRVTPQHF. CDR3 nucleotides: TGTGCCAGCGGTTTGGACAGGGTAACTCCCCAGCATTTT.

This clonotype was observed many times. CDR3 in amino acids: CASSDQRGAWETQYF. The CDR3 DNA reads as TGTGCCAGCAGTGATCAGCGGGGCGCATGGGAGACCCAGTACTTC. The J gene is TRBJ2-5, the V gene TRBV2; 7 nucleotides agree with TRBD2. Germline V lookup: CDR1 SNHLY, CDR2 FYNNEI. The CDR3 loop spans 15 amino acids. V lost 3 bases and J lost 5; bases outside the gene matches: 9.

The CDR3 is CASSPRPGTSGRAYEQYF. In DNA, the CDR3 is TGTGCCAGCAGCCCACGACCCGGGACTAGCGGGAGGGCCTACGAGCAGTACTTC. The V and J genes are TRBV7-2 and TRBJ2-7, with TRBD2 matching over 16 bases. The CDR3 is 18 residues long. Trimming at V came to 5 bases and at J to 2 bases, leaving 9 bases not matched to a gene. Germline V gives CDR1 SGHTA, CDR2 FQGNSA.

This clonotype was observed many times. This sequence joins TRBV6-1 and TRBJ1-1; D unresolved. Germline assignment: CDR1 MNHNS and CDR2 SASEGT. The CDR3 contains 13 residues. V dropped 6 bases and J dropped 2 bases, with 10 bases sitting between them. The CDR3 DNA sequence: TGTGCCAGCAGCGCTGACCTCAACACTGAAGCTTTCTTT. It is translated as CASSADLNTEAFF.

This clonotype has at least ten counts. This chain uses TRBV5-5 with TRBJ2-7; 10 nucleotides align to TRBD1. Per germline, CDR1 SGHKS and CDR2 YYEKEE (reference sequence). The CDR3 extends over 12 amino acids. The CDR3 sequence: CASSLSGQGPPV. Here the CDR3 DNA reads TGTGCCAGCAGCTTGTCGGGACAGGGGCCTCCAGTC.

The sample holds a few counts of this clonotype. The chain recombines TRBV6-2 or TRBV6-3 with TRBJ2-1; 7 positions match TRBD1. Germline V lookup: CDR1 MNHEY, CDR2 SVGEGT. Unmatched junction bases numbered 12, after V lost 6 bases and J lost 4 bases. The CDR3 extends over 16 amino acids. The CDR3 DNA follows: TGTGCCAGCAGCCAAAACAGGGGCCAGGGGTACAATGAGCAGTTCTTC. Translated: CASSQNRGQGYNEQFF.

This rearrangement joins TRBV5-6 to TRBJ1-6, with 7 bases fitting TRBD1. Looked up from germline, CDR1 is SGHDT and CDR2 is YYEEEE. Unmatched junction bases numbered 7, after V lost 6 bases and J lost 7 bases. The CDR3 runs to 14 residues. Written as DNA, the CDR3 is TGTGCCAGCACCCCAGGGGGTTCGAATTCACCCCTCCACTTT. It encodes CASTPGGSNSPLHF.

This clonotype was seen ten or more times. V usage is TRBV20-1 and J usage is TRBJ2-5; 8 nucleotides align to TRBD2. Germline values: CDR1 DFQATT, CDR2 SNEGSKA (reference sequence). The CDR3 loop spans 16 amino acids. The V and J ends lost 0 bases and 2 bases, in that order; junction bases with no gene match: 8. The CDR3 reads CSARDPLVAGQETQYF. CDR3 coding DNA: TGCAGTGCTAGAGATCCCTTAGTAGCGGGGCAAGAGACCCAGTACTTC.

In its sample, this clonotype was seen many times. The junction does not match germline at one end; this may be a read error. The rearrangement uses TRBV5-1 and TRBJ2-7; D assignment may be TRBD1 or TRBD2 (5 bases each). CDR1 SGHRS and CDR2 YFSETQ come from the germline V gene. This CDR3 spans 13 amino acids. The CDR3 DNA sequence: TGTGCCAGCACCCCGGGGCAGGGCTACGAGCAGTACTTC. This translates into CASTPGQGYEQYF.

This clonotype was seen a handful of times. DNA of the CDR3: TGTGCCAGCAGCCAAGATCGGCGGACCCTCCACTTT. Its protein is CASSQDRRTLHF. This chain joins TRBV14 and TRBJ1-6; no reliable D call. The CDR3 extends over 12 amino acids. Germline V gene lookup returns CDR1 SGHDN and CDR2 FVKESK. V gave up 0 bases and J gave up 14 bases, with 8 bases separating them. Using reference TRBV14 and TRBJ1-6 for the parts outside the CDR3, the full variable domain is EAGVTQFPSHSVIEKGQTVTLRCDPISGHDNLYWYRRVMGKEIKFLLHFVKESKQDESGMPNNRFLAERTGGTYSTLKVQPAELEDSGVYFCASSQDRRTLHFGNGTRLTVT.

The V call is TRBV11-2, the J call TRBJ1-2, with D hard to call. CDR1 is SGHAT, CDR2 FQNNGV, per germline. The CDR3 has 12 amino acids. V lost 5 bases, J lost 7 bases, and 11 bases lay in between. CDR3 in amino acids: CASSVIGGGYTF. For the CDR3, the DNA is TGTGCCAGCAGCGTAATAGGTGGTGGCTACACCTTC.

This clonotype was seen repeatedly, ten times or more. The chain combines TRBV11-3 with TRBJ1-2; 9 bases are a match to TRBD1. Germline CDR1 SGHNT, CDR2 YENEEA. The junction had 5 bases not matched to a gene; V was cut back by 4 bases and J by 5 bases. This CDR3 is built from 14 residues. For the CDR3, the DNA is TGTGCCAGCAGCTCGGGACAGGGCCCATATGGCTACACCTTC. As protein: CASSSGQGPYGYTF.

The chain couples TRBV28 to TRBJ2-7; 8 nucleotides agree with TRBD2. This CDR3 region has 17 residues. The J segment lost 6 bases and the V segment lost 3 bases, leaving 16 bases of the junction unmatched. Germline-derived CDR1 and CDR2 are MDHEN and SYDVKM. The CDR3 region has the DNA TGTGCCAGCAGTTTTGGGTGGACGAGCGGGAGCAACCCCGAGCAGTACTTC. Protein: CASSFGWTSGSNPEQYF.

As regards this clonotype: A much larger clone is a single base away; this may be a read error. The rearrangement links TRBV12-3 or TRBV12-4 to TRBJ1-3; D not certain. The CDR3 totals 14 residues. V was cut by 7 bases and J by 8 bases, with 18 bases left in between. CDR3 nucleotide sequence: TGTGCCAGCATCCCCCGTGGTCTTGGCTACACCATATATTTT. Its translation: CASIPRGLGYTIYF.

The chain links TRBV28 to TRBJ2-7, with 7 positions matching TRBD1. The V and J ends lost 10 bases and 5 bases, in that order; junction bases with no gene match: 11. This CDR3 has 13 amino acids. In germline, CDR1 is MDHEN, CDR2 SYDVKM. The CDR3 region is CATVLQGRHEQYF. The CDR3 nucleotides read TGTGCCACCGTACTACAGGGGAGACACGAGCAGTACTTC.

The chain uses TRBV19 and TRBJ2-1; 7 nucleotides line up with TRBD1. Germline V CDR1 and CDR2: LNHDA, SQIVND (reference sequence). V dropped 4 bases and J dropped 10; count of bases not matched to a gene: 10. The CDR3 covers 14 residues. The CDR3 coding sequence is TGTGCCAGTAGTACTTTTACAGGGGCGGAGGAGCAGTTCTTC. Translation: CASSTFTGAEEQFF. Using reference TRBV19 and TRBJ2-1 for the parts outside the CDR3, the full variable domain is DGGITQSPKYLFRKEGQNVTLSCEQNLNHDAMYWYRQDPGQGLRLIYYSQIVNDFQKGDIAEGYSVSREKKESFPLTVTSAQKNPTAFYLCASSTFTGAEEQFFGPGTRLTVL.

This clonotype has at least ten counts. This chain joins TRBV9 and TRBJ2-2; 11 bases align to TRBD1. This CDR3 is 15 amino acids long. The V segment lost 4 bases and the J segment 7 bases; nucleotides outside the gene matches: 6. The germline V gene has CDR1 SGDLS and CDR2 YYNGEE. The CDR3 sequence is CASSPWTGGGGELFF. Here the CDR3 DNA reads TGTGCCAGCAGCCCGTGGACAGGGGGCGGCGGGGAGCTGTTTTTT.

This clonotype was counted ten times or more. The chain couples TRBV6-2 or TRBV6-3 to TRBJ2-1; perhaps TRBD1 as D (6 bases). The V and J ends lost 6 bases and 3 bases respectively, with 21 bases between them. This CDR3 contains 17 residues. In germline, CDR1 is MNHEY, CDR2 SVGEGT. CDR3 protein: CASRELGATVGYNEQFF. The CDR3 DNA follows: TGTGCCAGCAGGGAGTTGGGGGCCACCGTTGGCTACAATGAGCAGTTCTTC.

This clonotype was counted at least ten times. The chain combines TRBV7-2 with TRBJ2-2; 12 bases are a match to TRBD2. Per germline, CDR1 SGHTA and CDR2 FQGNSA. The J segment lost 3 bases and the V segment lost 5 bases, leaving 4 bases of the junction unmatched. The CDR3 loop spans 16 amino acids. This CDR3 reads CASSRGLAGYTGELFF. Here the CDR3 DNA reads TGTGCCAGCAGCCGAGGACTAGCGGGGTACACCGGGGAGCTGTTTTTT.

At least ten counts were recorded for this clonotype. J is TRBJ1-4 and V is TRBV6-2 or TRBV6-3, with a weak D call TRBD1 (6 bases). Looked up from germline, CDR1 is MNHEY and CDR2 is SVGEGT. The CDR3 length is 14 residues. Trimming cost V 7 bases and J 7 bases, with 16 bases left between them. The CDR3 region is CASTPPRQVEKLFF. The CDR3 nucleotides are TGTGCCAGCACTCCACCCAGACAGGTTGAAAAACTGTTTTTT.